This T cell receptor (beta chain) was sequenced for a study of blood T cell repertoires in COVID-19. Overall study context: There were acute and convalescent COVID-19 samples, and they came from the United States, Italy and Spain. From T cells, B-cell-depleted T cells, or PBMCs came the material, which was cDNA or gDNA.

J was trimmed by 0 bases and V by 3 bases; bases with no gene match: 14. The CDR3 length is 18 residues. Looked up from germline, CDR1 is GTSNPN and CDR2 is SVGIG (reference sequence). Authors' analysis steps: Amplification with reference gene primers provided the estimates of nucleated cell counts. Data came from immunoSEQ multiplex PCR; TCRdb stores just in-frame clones and leaves some out. From that table come the V and J calls and clone size; the DNA was used to work out D and trimming. Of tens of thousands of clones listed, approximately 84% are singletons. The sequence derives from a man aged 70-80 years with active or convalescent COVID-19. V is TRBV30 and J is TRBJ1-3; 7 bases map to TRBD1. The sample comprised peripheral blood. CDR3 sequence: CAWRGTAMLQSSGNTIYF. The CDR3 DNA reads TGTGCCTGGAGGGGGACAGCGATGTTACAGAGCTCTGGAAACACCATATATTTT.